These 22 T cell receptor beta chains originate from one sample sequenced in a study of T-cell reconstitution after alpha-beta-depleted transplantation in children. The TCRbeta library incorporated unique molecular identifiers. MiXCR, run by TCRdb on the PCR reads, gives a single entry per CDR3 protein. Among a few hundred thousand distinct CDR3 sequences, 27% were seen once, and the ten largest hold approximately 39%. The starting material was PBMCs, obtained before TCRalphabeta/CD19-depleted stem cell transplant. These receptors all stem from a boy younger than two with Wiskott-Aldrich syndrome, due to receive a stem cell transplant.

This chain links TRBV12-3 or TRBV12-4 with TRBJ2-2; 13 positions agree with TRBD2. The CDR3 loop spans 14 amino acids. V lost 7 bases, J lost 6 bases, and 2 bases stayed unmatched. CDR3 protein: CASKGLAGPGELFF. The CDR3 coding sequence is TGTGCCAGCAAGGGACTAGCGGGACCCGGGGAGCTGTTTTTT.

In this sample, this clonotype turned up many times. The chain carries TRBV5-1 and TRBJ2-1; D remains ambiguous. From germline, CDR1 is SGHRS and CDR2 YFSETQ. This CDR3 has 13 amino acids. V gave up 3 bases and J gave up 5 bases, with 9 bases separating them. The CDR3 reads CASSSQINNEQFF. The CDR3, as DNA: TGCGCCAGCAGCTCACAAATCAACAATGAGCAGTTCTTC. Full variable domain (rest looked up from reference TRBV5-1 and TRBJ2-1): KAGVTQTPRYLIKTRGQQVTLSCSPISGHRSVSWYQQTPGQGLQFLFEYFSETQRNKGNFPGRFSGRQFSNSRSEMNVSTLELGDSALYLCASSSQINNEQFFGPGTRLTVL.

The chain is built from TRBV12-3 or TRBV12-4 and TRBJ2-7; D not certain. The CDR3 contains 12 residues. The germline V and J ends were trimmed by 3 bases and 5 bases, with 8 bases remaining between them. CDR3 region: CASSFKGNEQYF. The DNA for the CDR3 is TGTGCCAGCAGTTTTAAGGGTAACGAGCAGTACTTC.

This clonotype was seen more than once but under ten times. The chain joins TRBV12-3 or TRBV12-4 to TRBJ2-3; D gene ambiguous. The CDR3 extends over 12 amino acids. V dropped 3 bases and J dropped 8 bases, with 9 bases sitting between them. The chain's CDR3 is CASSFPSGTQYF. CDR3 bases: TGTGCCAGCAGTTTCCCCTCCGGTACGCAGTATTTT.

The table lists this clonotype with a few counts. This chain links TRBV20-1 with TRBJ2-7; D ambiguous. The germline CDR1 and CDR2 sequences are DFQATT and SNEGSKA (reference sequence). V shed 3 bases and J shed 0 bases, with 9 bases lying between them. The CDR3 totals 13 residues. CDR3 nucleotides: TGCAGTGCTAGCAAGGATAGCTCCTACGAGCAGTACTTC. It is translated as CSASKDSSYEQYF.

The sample holds a few counts of this clonotype. The V and J genes are TRBV12-3 or TRBV12-4 and TRBJ2-3, with D possibly matching TRBD2 (6 bases). Trimming removed 0 bases from V and 2 bases from J, with 9 bases in between. The CDR3 spans 15 residues. The CDR3 here is CASSLAEGFTDTQYF. CDR3 in DNA: TGTGCCAGCAGTTTAGCGGAGGGGTTCACAGATACGCAGTATTTT.

The rearrangement links TRBV10-3 to TRBJ2-1; 12 bases map to TRBD2. CDR3 length: 15 residues. The ends lost 6 bases at V and 2 bases at J; junction bases unmatched: 2. From germline, CDR1 is ENHRY and CDR2 SYGVKD. CDR3 in amino acids: CAISRTSGTYNEQFF. CDR3 in DNA: TGTGCCATCAGCCGGACTAGCGGGACCTACAATGAGCAGTTCTTC.

Only a few counts were recorded for this clonotype. The rearrangement joins TRBV5-1 to TRBJ2-7, with a tentative D call TRBD1 (6 bases). CDR1 and CDR2 (germline): SGHRS, YFSETQ. This CDR3 has 14 residues. Trimming left V 5 bases short and J 2 bases short, with 14 bases between. The CDR3 bases are TGCGCCAGCAGACCCGGGACAACCACCTACGAGCAGTACTTC. Translated: CASRPGTTTYEQYF.

A note on this clonotype: One end of the junction fails to match germline, which may point to a read error. J is TRBJ2-7 and V is TRBV5-1; no clear D gene. The germline V gene has CDR1 SGHRS and CDR2 YFSETQ. The CDR3 contains 15 residues. CDR3 nucleotide sequence: TGCGCCAGCAGCTTGTCGGCAGACCCTCTGGACGACCAGTACTTC. This codes for CASSLSADPLDDQYF.

The V call is TRBV5-1, the J call TRBJ2-1; D is uncertain. Trimming took 2 bases from V and 0 from J, leaving 9 bases between them. The CDR3 extends over 15 amino acids. CDR1 is SGHRS and CDR2 is YFSETQ in the germline V gene. CDR3 protein: CASSFGRNSYNEQFF. The CDR3 DNA follows: TGCGCCAGCAGCTTTGGACGGAACTCCTACAATGAGCAGTTCTTC.

The chain carries TRBV12-3 or TRBV12-4 and TRBJ2-1; tentatively, D is TRBD2 (5 bases). The V gene lost 6 bases and the J gene lost 5 bases, with 17 bases spanning the gap. The CDR3 runs to 15 residues. The CDR3 sequence is CASSLSGSRNNEQFF. CDR3 DNA sequence: TGTGCCAGCAGCTTAAGCGGATCTCGGAACAATGAGCAGTTCTTC.

The chain links TRBV29-1 to TRBJ2-3; no reliable D call. Germline V gene sequence: CDR1 SQVTM, CDR2 ANQGSEA. The CDR3 sequence is 13 residues long. V lost 1 base, J lost 5 bases, and 10 bases lay in between. This CDR3 is CSVEAWVGDTQYF. As DNA, the CDR3 is TGCAGCGTTGAAGCTTGGGTCGGAGATACGCAGTATTTT.

V and J are TRBV7-2 and TRBJ2-7, with D perhaps TRBD2 (6 bases). V was pared by 4 bases and J by 4 bases, with 14 bases between. The CDR3 spans 14 residues. Germline CDR1 SGHTA, CDR2 FQGNSA. Written as DNA, the CDR3 is TGTGCCAGCAGCTCCCGGGACTCGAGGTACGAGCAGTACTTC. Amino acids: CASSSRDSRYEQYF.

This clonotype was observed a few times. This rearrangement joins TRBV28 to TRBJ1-1; TRBD1 aligns across 8 bases. Trimming removed 4 bases from V and 1 base from J; junction bases left unmatched: 14. Germline V gene lookup returns CDR1 MDHEN and CDR2 SYDVKM. There are 18 residues in the CDR3. Here the CDR3 DNA reads TGTGCCAGCAGTTCCGTGTTAGCAGGGGGCGCGCGGAACACTGAAGCTTTCTTT. This gives the protein CASSSVLAGGARNTEAFF.

This chain connects TRBV7-8 to TRBJ2-3; maybe TRBD2 (5 bases). Trimming left V 4 bases short and J 5 bases short, with 13 bases between. The CDR3 extends over 14 amino acids. The germline CDR1 and CDR2 sequences are SGHVS and FQNEAQ. The CDR3 spells CASSSRTRQDTQYF. The CDR3 DNA follows: TGTGCCAGCAGCTCCCGGACTCGCCAAGATACGCAGTATTTT.

The chain combines TRBV27 with TRBJ2-5; D call uncertain. Germline V CDR1 and CDR2: MNHEY, SMNVEV (reference sequence). Trimming stripped 3 bases from V and 4 bases from J, with 15 bases between. CDR3 length: 15 amino acids. CDR3 in DNA: TGTGCCAGCAGTTTTGGCGGAACTCACGGAGAGACCCAGTACTTC. Its translation: CASSFGGTHGETQYF.

This clonotype has only a few counts. The chain is built from TRBV7-9 and TRBJ2-3, with D tentatively TRBD1 (6 bases). Trimming cost V 0 bases and J 5 bases, with 9 bases left between them. Germline CDR1 SEHNR, CDR2 FQNEAQ (reference sequence). This CDR3 is 14 amino acids long. CDR3 in DNA: TGTGCCAGCAGCTTAGCCAGGGGTGGAGATACGCAGTATTTT. This encodes CASSLARGGDTQYF.

This clonotype has a handful of counts. The chain combines TRBV20-1 with TRBJ2-3, with 9 bases that match TRBD1. V shed 0 bases and J 4 bases; nucleotides not matched to a gene: 5. CDR1 is DFQATT and CDR2 is SNEGSKA in the germline V gene (reference sequence). CDR3 size: 15 residues. The CDR3 spells CSARDRTGAPDTQYF. CDR3 in DNA: TGCAGTGCTAGAGATAGGACAGGGGCTCCAGATACGCAGTATTTT.

V is TRBV12-5 and J is TRBJ2-7; D is unclear. The CDR3 consists of 11 residues. In germline, CDR1 is LGHNT, CDR2 FRNRAP. The V end was cut by 6 bases, the J end by 4 bases, with 7 bases between. CDR3 loop: CASGHGYEQYF. The CDR3 nucleotides are TGTGCTAGTGGCCATGGGTACGAGCAGTACTTC.

As concerns this clonotype: A much larger clone sits a single nucleotide away, making a read error possible. The rearrangement links TRBV5-1 to TRBJ2-1, with 7 bases aligning to TRBD1. Germline V lookup: CDR1 SGHRS, CDR2 YFSETQ. This CDR3 has 15 residues. V was pared by 6 bases and J by 7 bases, with 13 bases of the junction left unmatched. CDR3 DNA: TGCGCCAGCACCTTTCGACAGGGTAGGTGGAATGAGCAGTTCTTC. This translates into CASTFRQGRWNEQFF.

This chain uses TRBV5-1 with TRBJ2-1; 15 nucleotides align to TRBD2. V lost 4 bases and J lost 9; bases outside the gene matches: 8. The CDR3 covers 16 residues. CDR1 and CDR2 from the germline V gene are SGHRS and YFSETQ. The CDR3 DNA is TGCGCCAGCAGCCCGGGAGGGACTAGCGGGAGGATTGAGCAGTTCTTC. Protein product: CASSPGGTSGRIEQFF.

The CDR3 region has the DNA TGCGCCAGCAGCTTGGCCGCGACTAGCGGGAGTTGGGGGAATGAGCAGTTCTTC. Translating it yields CASSLAATSGSWGNEQFF. This chain links TRBV5-1 with TRBJ2-1, with 12 bases identical to TRBD2. Per germline, CDR1 SGHRS and CDR2 YFSETQ. This CDR3 is 18 amino acids long. J gave up 7 bases and V 0 bases, and 11 bases lay outside the gene matches.